This T cell receptor beta chain was sequenced for a study of blood T cells in healthy people across ages. It was with a sample-barcoded 5' primer and a J-beta primer mix that a second PCR of roughly 6 to 12 cycles was run. In TCRdb, the 5' RACE reads were re-called with MiXCR into one record per CDR3 protein. The sample shows 890,000 or so distinct CDR3 sequences, 62% of them seen only once. This CDR3 comprises 15 residues. Per germline, CDR1 DFQATT and CDR2 SNEGSKA (reference sequence). Deletions cut 6 bases from V and 3 bases from J, with 18 bases between. Healthy Russian Caucasian donors spanned ages about 6 to 95 years.

This rearrangement joins TRBV20-1 to TRBJ1-3; a weak D match, TRBD1 (6 bases). The origin of this receptor is a man aged 30 to 39 in good health. Sequenced input: blood. CDR3 nucleotide sequence: TGCAGTGCCCCCTCCGGGACACGGGTTGGAAACACCATATATTTT. Its protein is CSAPSGTRVGNTIYF.